Below, 2 T cell receptor beta chains from the same sample are listed, as sequenced in a study of blood T cells in healthy people across ages. The use of a sample-barcoded 5' primer and a J-beta primer mix characterized a second PCR of roughly 6 to 11 cycles. One entry per CDR3 protein, called by TCRdb with MiXCR from the 5' RACE reads. Here the sample spans 1.5 million to 2 million distinct CDR3 sequences, over 25% being singletons. The sample comprised blood. The receptors stem from a woman aged 25 to 39 in good health.

The chain employs TRBV10-3 and TRBJ2-7; D uncertain. CDR3 length equals 11 residues. The V gene's germline CDR1 is ENHRY and CDR2 SYGVKD. V gave up 6 bases and J gave up 9 bases, with 12 bases separating them. For the CDR3, the DNA is TGTGCCATCAGGGCAGACAATGGGCAGTACTTC. Translated, it gives CAIRADNGQYF.

This chain joins TRBV7-2 and TRBJ2-7, with TRBD2 matching 14 bases. The CDR3 length is 15 residues. In germline, CDR1 is SGHTA, CDR2 FQGNSA. V was clipped by 6 bases and J by 8 bases; unmatched bases: 9. Here the CDR3 DNA reads TGTGCCAGCAGTTTGGAGGGACTAGCGGGAGTACAGCAGTACTTC. This codes for CASSLEGLAGVQQYF.